The clone carrying this TCR beta chain showed up just a few times. The target antigen is unknown. These data originate in a study of identical twins. Study-wide findings and caveats: The models gave estimates that fell short of the out-of-frame TCR alpha sharing seen in monozygotic twins. Less excess twin sharing appeared in beta out-of-frame sequences.

cDNA carried unique molecular identifiers, and a universal primer site was added by template switching. TCRdb analysed the 5' RACE reads with MiXCR anew, one entry per CDR3 protein. Among about 890,000 distinct CDR3 sequences listed, 10% to 15% were seen once. Per germline, CDR1 SEHNR and CDR2 FQNEAQ (reference sequence). The J segment lost 1 base and the V segment lost 4 bases, leaving 5 bases of the junction unmatched. The CDR3 extends over 16 amino acids. Everyone who gave samples was a healthy Caucasian. The same data also contributed to another study, on yellow fever vaccine responses in identical twins.

The material sequenced was PBMCs. J is TRBJ1-5 and V is TRBV7-9; 9 positions match TRBD1. The sequence was obtained from a young woman in good health. Written as DNA, the CDR3 is TGTGCCAGCAGCTCAGGGACAGGGAGGAGCAATCAGCCCCAGCATTTT. Its translation is CASSSGTGRSNQPQHF.